This paragraph covers one T cell receptor (beta chain) sequence. What it binds is unknown. The data belong to a study of glioma-infiltrating T cells after dendritic cell vaccination. Study outcomes and limitations: Patients with more pretreatment TILs had longer time to progression and survival.

Time point defined: after dendritic cell vaccination, including at tumor progression/relapse. PBMC sampling occurred before vaccination, two weeks after the third dose, and at progression. The assay was immunoSEQ multiplex PCR, and TCRdb's table has in-frame clones only and misses some. The sample contains tens of thousands of clones, 87% of which appear only once. Trimming removed 6 bases from V and 2 bases from J, with 14 bases in between. This CDR3 has 14 amino acids. The V gene's germline CDR1 is SGHTA and CDR2 FQGNSA. The receptor was derived from a human donor with glioblastoma. This sequence joins TRBV7-2 and TRBJ2-7, with D possibly matching TRBD1 (5 bases). This specimen was blood, taken after dendritic cell vaccination. The CDR3 DNA is TGTGCCAGCAGTTTCTGGGGCGGAACCTACGAGCAGTACTTC. Translation gives CASSFWGGTYEQYF. Full variable domain (missing parts from reference TRBV7-2 and TRBJ2-7): GAGVSQSPSNKVTEKGKDVELRCDPISGHTALYWYRQSLGQGLEFLIYFQGNSAPDKSGLPSDRFSAERTGGSVSTLTIQRTQQEDSAVYLCASSFWGGTYEQYFGPGTRLTVT.